These 29 T cell receptor beta chains share one sample of origin, sequenced in a study of T cells in Graves' hyperthyroidism and ophthalmopathy. RNA transcripts gave rise to amplified TCR beta CDR3 regions. Primed by the HTBI set, a first-round RT-PCR was run on the TCR CDR3. TCRdb passed the multiplex PCR reads through MiXCR, listing each CDR3 protein once. The sample records about 400,000 distinct CDR3 sequences, roughly 13% being singletons. The material sequenced was blood. The receptors stem from a woman under 30 with Graves' hyperthyroidism.

The chain is built from TRBV27 and TRBJ2-3, with D possibly TRBD2 on 6 matching bases. V was clipped by 6 bases and J by 4 bases, with 14 bases between them. This CDR3 contains 14 residues. CDR1 MNHEY and CDR2 SMNVEV come from the germline V gene (reference sequence). Here the CDR3 reads CASRTRLDSDTQYF. For the CDR3, the DNA is TGTGCCAGCAGGACTAGGCTTGACTCAGATACGCAGTATTTT.

Ten or more counts support this clonotype. The chain carries TRBV7-2 and TRBJ2-2; the match to TRBD2 covers 11 bases. Germline V gene sequence: CDR1 SGHTA, CDR2 FQGNSA. V was clipped by 3 bases and J by 8 bases; unmatched bases: 5. This CDR3 is built from 15 residues. This CDR3 reads CASSFTSGSWGELFF. The CDR3 DNA sequence: TGTGCCAGCAGCTTTACTAGCGGGAGTTGGGGGGAGCTGTTTTTT.

This clonotype was counted a few times. The chain employs TRBV6-5 and TRBJ1-2; no clear D gene. Trimming stripped 0 bases from V and 8 bases from J, with 13 bases between. CDR1 and CDR2 (germline): MNHEY, SVGAGI. This CDR3 region has 14 residues. The CDR3 is CASSYSEGRVGYTF. CDR3 sequence (DNA): TGTGCCAGCAGTTACTCAGAGGGAAGGGTCGGCTACACCTTC.

The sample holds many counts of this clonotype. The V call is TRBV20-1, the J call TRBJ2-1, with 9 bases that match TRBD1. V dropped 5 bases and J dropped 1; count of bases not matched to a gene: 0. The germline V gene encodes CDR1 DFQATT and CDR2 SNEGSKA (reference sequence). CDR3 length: 13 residues. CDR3 residues: CSAGTGSYNEQFF. CDR3 bases: TGCAGTGCTGGGACAGGGTCCTACAATGAGCAGTTCTTC.

The chain carries TRBV2 and TRBJ1-1; D call uncertain. CDR3 length: 13 residues. Trimming took 3 bases from V and 8 from J, leaving 13 bases between them. Germline loops: CDR1 SNHLY, CDR2 FYNNEI. The CDR3 nucleotides are TGTGCCAGCAGTGAGTCGGCAGCTAAAGAAGCTTTCTTT. This sequence encodes CASSESAAKEAFF.

This clonotype was observed a few times. This chain joins TRBV11-3 and TRBJ2-2; D remains ambiguous. The CDR3 is 13 amino acids. Deletions cut 4 bases from V and 9 bases from J, with 12 bases between. The V gene's germline CDR1 is SGHNT and CDR2 YENEEA. CDR3 sequence reads: CASSSGPLRELFF. CDR3 DNA sequence: TGTGCCAGCAGCTCAGGACCCCTCCGGGAGCTGTTTTTT.

This clonotype was seen at least ten times. V and J are TRBV2 and TRBJ2-2; D gene ambiguous. V lost 7 bases to trimming and J lost 6 bases, with 9 bases between them. Germline CDR1 and CDR2: SNHLY and FYNNEI. The CDR3 runs to 12 residues. CDR3 amino acids: CASTLPPGELFF. Written as DNA, the CDR3 is TGTGCCAGCACCCTCCCGCCCGGGGAGCTGTTTTTT.

This clonotype was recorded at least ten times. This sequence joins TRBV5-1 and TRBJ1-2; D is uncertain. Germline V CDR1 and CDR2: SGHRS, YFSETQ. Trimming took 3 bases from V and 3 from J, leaving 15 bases between them. The CDR3 totals 15 residues. The CDR3, as DNA: TGCGCCAGCAGCTCGTGGGCCACGGAAGACTATGGCTACACCTTC. This gives the protein CASSSWATEDYGYTF.

This clonotype has at least ten counts. This rearrangement joins TRBV2 to TRBJ2-7; D uncertain. Trimming left V 8 bases short and J 2 bases short, with 19 bases between. Germline V lookup: CDR1 SNHLY, CDR2 FYNNEI. This CDR3 is built from 15 residues. The CDR3 loop is CASGAGRTATYEQYF. In nucleotides, the CDR3 is TGTGCCAGCGGCGCAGGAAGGACGGCAACCTACGAGCAGTACTTC.

This clonotype was found many times. The chain uses TRBV20-1 and TRBJ2-7, with D unclear. The CDR3 is 13 residues long. In germline, CDR1 is DFQATT, CDR2 SNEGSKA (reference sequence). V lost 7 bases and J 0 bases, leaving 13 bases between the germline ends. CDR3 loop: CSGRDLTSYEQYF. The DNA of the CDR3 is TGCAGTGGGCGAGATCTTACCTCCTACGAGCAGTACTTC.

CDR3 in amino acids: CASTKRSGFDEAFF. The CDR3 DNA reads as TGTGCCAGCACCAAAAGGTCAGGGTTCGATGAAGCTTTCTTT. The chain employs TRBV6-1 and TRBJ1-1, with a tentative D call TRBD1 (5 bases). The CDR3 runs to 14 residues. The V gene's germline CDR1 is MNHNS and CDR2 SASEGT. The ends were cut back, 7 bases at V and 7 bases at J, with 19 bases in the middle.

This clonotype has ten or more counts. This chain joins TRBV12-3 or TRBV12-4 and TRBJ1-2, with D unresolved. Trimming took off 1 base at V and 4 bases at J, with 16 bases between the two ends. The CDR3 has 16 residues. The CDR3 nucleotides are TGTGCCAGCAGTTTAGGTGTCACACACTCTTCCTATGGCTACACCTTC. The encoded protein is CASSLGVTHSSYGYTF.

This clonotype occurred many times. The genes are TRBV29-1 and TRBJ1-2; weak D call: TRBD1 (5 bases). This CDR3 comprises 11 residues. Between the trimmed V and J ends, which lost 4 bases and 4 bases, there was a span of 7 bases. The germline CDR1 and CDR2 sequences are SQVTM and ANQGSEA. The CDR3 DNA follows: TGCAGCGTTGGAACAGGCTATGGCTACACCTTC. Amino acid sequence: CSVGTGYGYTF.

The chain recombines TRBV7-9 with TRBJ2-5; the D call may be TRBD1 or TRBD2 (6 bases each). With 2 bases removed from V and 2 bases from J, the gap between germline ends came to 12 bases. This CDR3 comprises 15 residues. Per germline, CDR1 SEHNR and CDR2 FQNEAQ (reference sequence). This chain's CDR3 is CASSLRGAGQETQYF. In DNA form, the CDR3 reads TGTGCCAGCAGCTTAAGGGGGGCAGGTCAAGAGACCCAGTACTTC.

V gene TRBV29-1 combines with J gene TRBJ1-1, with TRBD1 as a possible D gene (5 bases). This CDR3 comprises 12 residues. CDR1 and CDR2 (germline): SQVTM, ANQGSEA. V was pared by 4 bases and J by 1 base, with 7 bases between. In DNA form, the CDR3 reads TGCAGCGTTGTTAGGGGGAACACTGAAGCTTTCTTT. Translated, it gives CSVVRGNTEAFF.

This clonotype has more than one count but fewer than ten. The chain uses TRBV14 and TRBJ2-1; the D call may be TRBD1 or TRBD2 (5 bases each). This CDR3 is built from 19 residues. From germline, CDR1 is SGHDN and CDR2 FVKESK. V was pared by 0 bases and J by 0 bases, with 18 bases between. The CDR3 sequence is CASSQDFGVGERSYNEQFF. CDR3 DNA: TGTGCCAGCAGCCAAGATTTCGGTGTAGGGGAGCGCTCCTACAATGAGCAGTTCTTC.

This chain links TRBV6-1 with TRBJ2-1; D assignment may be TRBD1 or TRBD2 (5 bases each). Germline V gene lookup returns CDR1 MNHNS and CDR2 SASEGT. V was pared by 6 bases and J by 10 bases, with 19 bases between. The CDR3 loop spans 14 amino acids. In nucleotides, the CDR3 is TGTGCCAGCAGCCGGGACCCAGAGGATGCCGAGCAGTTCTTC. Translated, it gives CASSRDPEDAEQFF.

This clonotype was picked up a small number of times. The chain links TRBV4-1 to TRBJ1-4; TRBD1 might be the D (5 bases). This CDR3 is 14 amino acids long. Germline CDR1 MGHRA, CDR2 YSYEKL. The V end was cut by 3 bases, the J end by 10 bases, with 15 bases between. This CDR3 is CASSHIRERGKLFF. The CDR3, as DNA: TGCGCCAGCAGCCATATCAGGGAACGAGGAAAACTGTTTTTT.

This chain uses TRBV4-1 with TRBJ1-2; D is unclear. Trimming took 1 base from V and 8 from J, leaving 11 bases between them. The CDR3 has 13 amino acids. The germline V gene encodes CDR1 MGHRA and CDR2 YSYEKL. The CDR3 nucleotides read TGCGCCAGCAGCCAAGCCACAGTCAGCGGCTACACCTTC. As protein: CASSQATVSGYTF.

This clonotype was counted a few times. The chain links TRBV5-1 to TRBJ1-1; TRBD1 is a possible D gene (5 bases). Trimming removed 0 bases from V and 3 bases from J, with 12 bases in between. CDR1 and CDR2 (germline): SGHRS, YFSETQ. The CDR3 spans 15 residues. CDR3 bases: TGCGCCAGCAGCTTGGAGGCAGGGAAGTACACTGAAGCTTTCTTT. Translating it yields CASSLEAGKYTEAFF.

This clonotype occurred many times. The chain couples TRBV3-1 to TRBJ2-5, with 12 positions matching TRBD2. J gave up 0 bases and V 4 bases, and 3 bases lay outside the gene matches. Germline CDR1 LGHDT, CDR2 YNNKEL (reference sequence). This CDR3 spans 16 amino acids. The CDR3 sequence: CASSLLAGGYQETQYF. In nucleotides, the CDR3 is TGTGCCAGCAGCCTCCTAGCGGGAGGGTACCAAGAGACCCAGTACTTC.

In this sample, this clonotype turned up many times. The V and J genes are TRBV7-2 and TRBJ2-5; the match to TRBD2 covers 11 bases. Germline V gene lookup returns CDR1 SGHTA and CDR2 FQGNSA. The CDR3 extends over 16 amino acids. After removal of 1 base from V and 5 bases from J, the junction contained 6 bases not matched to a gene. CDR3 sequence reads: CASSLGPLAGGETQYF. The CDR3 bases are TGTGCCAGCAGCTTAGGGCCTCTAGCGGGAGGTGAGACCCAGTACTTC. The entire variable domain, with the rest obtained from reference TRBV7-2 and TRBJ2-5, is as follows: GAGVSQSPSNKVTEKGKDVELRCDPISGHTALYWYRQSLGQGLEFLIYFQGNSAPDKSGLPSDRFSAERTGGSVSTLTIQRTQQEDSAVYLCASSLGPLAGGETQYFGPGTRLLVL.

This clonotype was found many times. The V gene is TRBV15, the J gene TRBJ1-3, with D possibly matching TRBD1 (5 bases). V gave up 5 bases and J gave up 4 bases, with 12 bases separating them. The CDR3 contains 14 residues. The germline CDR1 and CDR2 sequences are LNHNV and YYDKDF (reference sequence). As DNA, the CDR3 is TGTGCCACCAGCTTAGGGACCCCGGGAAACACCATATATTTT. Encoded protein: CATSLGTPGNTIYF.

This clonotype was counted a single time. This chain joins TRBV10-2 and TRBJ1-5; D is unclear. Per the germline V gene, CDR1 is WSHSY and CDR2 is SAAADI. The CDR3 runs 12 residues. Trimming took off 6 bases at V and 10 bases at J, with 13 bases between the two ends. The CDR3 loop reads CASSVGGGPQHF. The CDR3 DNA follows: TGCGCCAGCAGCGTGGGCGGAGGTCCCCAGCATTTT.

This clonotype was found many times. The rearrangement joins TRBV28 to TRBJ2-7; 9 bases align to TRBD1. Trimming cost V 5 bases and J 8 bases; bases outside gene matches: 13. The CDR3 spans 15 residues. The germline V gene encodes CDR1 MDHEN and CDR2 SYDVKM. Here the CDR3 reads CASSPPGQGRYKQYF. The CDR3 bases are TGTGCCAGCAGTCCACCCGGACAGGGGAGATACAAGCAGTACTTC.

This clonotype was counted many times. The chain links TRBV7-9 to TRBJ2-1, with a weak D call TRBD1 (6 bases). The V end was cut by 1 base, the J end by 6 bases, with 7 bases between. Germline CDR1 SEHNR, CDR2 FQNEAQ (reference sequence). The CDR3 loop spans 13 amino acids. This CDR3 is CASSLGTVNEQFF. CDR3 DNA: TGTGCCAGCAGCTTAGGGACAGTCAATGAGCAGTTCTTC.

The genes are TRBV6-1 and TRBJ1-4; possible D gene TRBD1, 6 bases. Germline assignment: CDR1 MNHNS and CDR2 SASEGT. The CDR3 is made up of 14 amino acids. V gave up 6 bases and J gave up 5 bases, with 13 bases separating them. The DNA for the CDR3 is TGTGCCAGCAGGACCGGACAGAACAATGAAAAACTGTTTTTT. Translated: CASRTGQNNEKLFF.

The chain recombines TRBV7-2 with TRBJ2-5; D is uncertain. Trimming removed 1 base at V and 0 bases at J, with 12 bases between. CDR3 length: 16 amino acids. CDR1 and CDR2 from the germline V gene are SGHTA and FQGNSA. The CDR3: CASSLEPLNYQETQYF. DNA for the CDR3: TGTGCCAGCAGCTTAGAGCCACTAAATTACCAAGAGACCCAGTACTTC.

This clonotype came up a few times. Given a much more abundant clone one base away, this may be a read error. Written as DNA, the CDR3 is TGTGCCACCAGTGCCAGGACTAGCGTTGGCACCGGGGAGCTGTTTTTT. It yields the protein CATSARTSVGTGELFF. The genes are TRBV7-9 and TRBJ2-2; the match to TRBD2 covers 9 bases. From germline, CDR1 is SEHNR and CDR2 FQNEAQ (reference sequence). CDR3 size: 16 residues. V lost 10 bases to trimming and J lost 4 bases; unmatched junction nucleotides: 13.